One sample yielded the 26 T cell receptor beta chains listed below, sequenced in a study of molecular identifiers for immune sequencing clone quantification (dated 2018 in TCRdb). Library method: PCR. The sequencing machine was a NextSeq 500. TCRdb reprocessed the public reads (quality trimming at Q25 with fastp, clone calling with MiXCR) and kept in-frame beta chains. Every entry covers one CDR3 protein and lists the most common genes and DNA from its rows. This sample lists 100,000 or so distinct CDR3 sequences; 35% were detected once. The ten largest clones take up 9% to 10% of the sample. The sequencing input was naive CD8+ T cells from blood, with Jurkat cell RNA spiked in. What the cell subset or site label conveys for this sample: FACS-sorted CD8+CD4-CCR7+CD45RA+ naive T cells. Receptor source: a human donor in good health. Some libraries in this study had Jurkat cell RNA spiked in.

About this clonotype: No conserved phenylalanine or tryptophan ends this CDR3, so it is likely a read error. This chain links TRBV4-3 with TRBJ2-7; TRBD1 or TRBD2 may be the D gene (5 bases each). Trimming pared 0 bases from V and 10 bases from J, leaving 10 bases between. There are 12 residues in the CDR3. Germline lookup yields CDR1 LGHNA and CDR2 YSLEER. CDR3 residues: CASSQDRRDQYY. CDR3 DNA sequence: TGCGCCAGCAGCCAAGATCGTAGGGACCAGTACTAC.

This clonotype turned up a few times. This chain links TRBV6-2 or TRBV6-3 with TRBJ2-5; 12 bases map to TRBD2. V lost 6 bases and J lost 9; bases outside the gene matches: 8. CDR3 length: 14 amino acids. Germline CDR1 reads MNHEY; CDR2 reads SVGEGT. CDR3 amino acids: CASSLGTSGWAQYF. As DNA, the CDR3 is TGTGCCAGCAGCCTCGGGACTAGCGGGTGGGCCCAGTACTTC.

A note on this clonotype: A much larger clone differs by one base, so this may be a read error. This chain uses TRBV6-5 with TRBJ2-1, with 11 positions matching TRBD2. With 8 bases clipped from V and 11 bases from J, the junction kept 17 bases outside the gene matches. The CDR3 length is 16 residues. Germline lookup yields CDR1 MNHEY and CDR2 SVGAGI. The CDR3: CASCSTPLAGGEKQFF. The CDR3 DNA follows: TGTGCCAGCTGTTCGACCCCGTTAGCGGGAGGGGAAAAGCAGTTCTTC.

This clonotype is a singleton in its sample. Germline is not matched at one junction end, which may reflect a read error. The chain has TRBV4-2 and TRBJ1-5, with D perhaps TRBD1 (5 bases). CDR3 length: 12 amino acids. Germline CDR1 is LGHNA and CDR2 is YNFKEQ. The CDR3 nucleotides are TGTGCCAGCCGCCACCCTAGGGGGCCCCAGCATTTT. This codes for CASRHPRGPQHF.

This clonotype was detected a few times. The chain joins TRBV20-1 to TRBJ1-1; D perhaps matches TRBD1 (5 bases). The V gene lost 5 bases and the J gene lost 11 bases, with 24 bases spanning the gap. Germline V gives CDR1 DFQATT, CDR2 SNEGSKA (reference sequence). The CDR3 length is 14 residues. CDR3 in DNA: TGCAGTGCTCACACCCGAAGACAGCGCTGGCATGCTTTCTTT. Translating it yields CSAHTRRQRWHAFF.

This clonotype turned up a few times. V usage is TRBV12-3 or TRBV12-4 and J usage is TRBJ2-5, with D perhaps matching TRBD2 (6 bases). V lost 4 bases and J 5 bases, leaving 17 bases between the germline ends. The CDR3 has 15 amino acids. The CDR3 DNA follows: TGTGCCAGCAGTTCGGGGGAGGAGGTTGAGGAGACCCAGTACTTC. It yields the protein CASSSGEEVEETQYF.

Points on this clonotype: One junction end disagrees with the germline gene, perhaps due to a read error. DNA for the CDR3: TGTGCCAGTAGTTTACTAGGGTTCTCCGGGGAGCTGATTTTT. It codes for CASSLLGFSGELIF. The chain has TRBV19 and TRBJ2-2; D possibly corresponds to TRBD2 (5 bases). This CDR3 contains 14 residues. From germline, CDR1 is LNHDA and CDR2 SQIVND (reference sequence).

This clonotype came up a few times. J is TRBJ2-7 and V is TRBV9, with D perhaps assigned TRBD1 or TRBD2 (5 bases each). Looked up from germline, CDR1 is SGDLS and CDR2 is YYNGEE. The CDR3 is 15 amino acids. The ends were cut back, 4 bases at V and 2 bases at J, with 16 bases in the middle. The CDR3 loop reads CASSPRGDAAYEQYF. The CDR3 coding sequence is TGTGCCAGCAGCCCCCGAGGGGACGCAGCCTACGAGCAGTACTTC.

To note about this clonotype: An end of the junction does not agree with germline; a read error may underlie this. The rearrangement joins TRBV7-9 to TRBJ2-3; D is undetermined. The length of the CDR3 is 12 residues. Germline loops: CDR1 SEHNR, CDR2 FQNEAQ (reference sequence). The CDR3 DNA reads TGTGCCGGCAGCTTAGGTTTGGCCCTGCAGTATTTT. Protein product: CAGSLGLALQYF.

This clonotype was detected only a few times. J is TRBJ2-1 and V is TRBV7-2, with TRBD2 identical over 9 bases. The CDR3 loop spans 18 amino acids. Unmatched junction bases numbered 11, after V lost 1 base and J lost 4 bases. Germline CDR1 is SGHTA and CDR2 is FQGNSA. CDR3 sequence reads: CASSLGILASGNYNEQFF. The DNA of the CDR3 is TGTGCCAGCAGCTTAGGGATCCTGGCTAGCGGGAATTACAATGAGCAGTTCTTC.

The chain has TRBV7-2 and TRBJ1-1; the D is unclear. CDR3 length: 14 amino acids. CDR1 and CDR2 (germline): SGHTA, FQGNSA. Trimming took off 5 bases at V and 2 bases at J, with 12 bases between the two ends. For the CDR3, the DNA is TGTGCCAGCAGCCTAGGCTCTTCAAACACTGAAGCTTTCTTT. Its translation is CASSLGSSNTEAFF. The full variable domain, with the rest looked up from reference TRBV7-2 and TRBJ1-1, is GAGVSQSPSNKVTEKGKDVELRCDPISGHTALYWYRQSLGQGLEFLIYFQGNSAPDKSGLPSDRFSAERTGGSVSTLTIQRTQQEDSAVYLCASSLGSSNTEAFFGQGTRLTVV.

This clonotype was detected only once. This chain links TRBV21-1 with TRBJ2-7; the table's D call, TRBD2, has no DNA check behind it. TRBV21-1 represents a pseudogene. CDR3 size: 18 residues. CDR3 region: CASSNRRQGPPNSYEQYF. DNA for the CDR3: TGTGCCAGCAGCAATAGACGACAGGGCCCCCCCAACTCCTACGAGCAGTACTTC.

On this clonotype itself: A clone one base away is much larger, so this may be a read error. The V gene is TRBV28, the J gene TRBJ1-5; no definite D call. The germline V gene has CDR1 MDHEN and CDR2 SYDVKM. CDR3 length: 14 amino acids. The CDR3 loop is CASSFWASNQPQQF. CDR3 sequence (DNA): TGTGCCAGCAGTTTCTGGGCGAGCAATCAGCCCCAGCAATTT.

This clonotype appeared many times. The chain links TRBV5-6 to TRBJ1-5; TRBD1 matches 7 bases. This CDR3 spans 15 amino acids. Germline values: CDR1 SGHDT, CDR2 YYEEEE. Trimming took 1 base from V and 5 from J; bases not matched to a gene: 6. The CDR3 DNA is TGTGCCAGCAGCTTGTTTGGGCAGGGGGATCAGCCCCAGCATTTT. It translates to CASSLFGQGDQPQHF.

The sample holds a few counts of this clonotype. V gene TRBV6-6 combines with J gene TRBJ2-1; D not certain. This CDR3 spans 11 amino acids. Trimming removed 7 bases from V and 9 bases from J, with 10 bases in between. Germline CDR1 MNHNY, CDR2 SVGAGI (reference sequence). CDR3 region: CASIDLGEQFF. The DNA for the CDR3 is TGTGCCAGCATTGATCTCGGTGAGCAGTTCTTC.

This clonotype has just a few counts. The V gene is TRBV4-2, the J gene TRBJ1-3, with TRBD1 as a possible D gene (5 bases). Germline V lookup: CDR1 LGHNA, CDR2 YNFKEQ. There are 15 residues in the CDR3. V gave up 0 bases and J gave up 2 bases, with 8 bases separating them. The CDR3 DNA reads TGTGCCAGCAGCCAAGATGAGGGGCCTGGAAACACCATATATTTT. Translating gives CASSQDEGPGNTIYF.

This clonotype was seen many times. The chain recombines TRBV5-1 with TRBJ2-7; 11 bases match TRBD1. Germline-derived CDR1 and CDR2 are SGHRS and YFSETQ. V lost 3 bases and J lost 6; bases outside the gene matches: 5. This CDR3 contains 14 residues. The DNA for the CDR3 is TGCGCCAGCAGCTCGGGACAGGGGGGCCCCGAGCAGTACTTC. Amino acid sequence: CASSSGQGGPEQYF.

The rearrangement joins TRBV7-6 to TRBJ1-1; perhaps TRBD1 as D (5 bases). V was clipped by 5 bases and J by 4 bases, with 14 bases between them. CDR1 is SGHVS, CDR2 FNYEAQ, per germline. The CDR3 has 14 amino acids. In nucleotides, the CDR3 is TGTGCCAGCAGCCTAGGGGACTCCGGCACTGAAGCTTTCTTT. Protein product: CASSLGDSGTEAFF.

Comments on this clonotype: A much larger clone is a single base away; this may be a read error. The rearrangement uses TRBV2 and TRBJ2-7; the D gene could be TRBD1 or TRBD2 (5 bases each). Germline loops: CDR1 SNHLY, CDR2 FYNNEI. There are 12 residues in the CDR3. CDR3 region: CASRGEAPQQNF. CDR3 nucleotides: TGTGCCAGCAGGGGGGAAGCCCCTCAGCAGAACTTC.

This clonotype was counted ten times or more. This chain links TRBV28 with TRBJ2-6; D gene uncertain. This CDR3 spans 15 amino acids. The V end lost 3 bases, the J end lost 0 bases, and 6 bases lay between the germline ends. Germline values: CDR1 MDHEN, CDR2 SYDVKM. The CDR3 nucleotides are TGTGCCAGCAGTTTCGGCACCTCTGGGGCCAACGTCCTGACTTTC. Its translation: CASSFGTSGANVLTF.

This clonotype was counted between two and nine times. The CDR3 bases are TGTGCCAGCAGTACAAGGTTCGCGAACACCGGGGAGCTGTTTTTT. This encodes CASSTRFANTGELFF. The chain employs TRBV12-3 or TRBV12-4 and TRBJ2-2, with D uncertain. V was shortened by 5 bases and J by 0 bases, with 10 bases between the two germline ends. The CDR3 length is 15 residues.

Comments on this clonotype: Just one base apart from a much larger clone, this may be a read error. The chain recombines TRBV28 with TRBJ1-1, with D tentatively TRBD1 (5 bases). The CDR3 has 14 residues. Germline CDR1 is MDHEN and CDR2 is SYDVKM. V lost 6 bases and J 4 bases, leaving 15 bases between the germline ends. Here the CDR3 reads CASRTDTMTTEAFF. CDR3 sequence (DNA): TGTGCCAGCAGGACGGACACAATGACCACTGAAGCTTTCTTT.

Points on this clonotype: One end of the junction varies from germline; a read error may be responsible. The gene calls are TRBV11-1 and TRBJ2-2, with D tentatively TRBD1 (5 bases). This CDR3 comprises 15 residues. Germline CDR1 reads SGHAT; CDR2 reads FQDESV (reference sequence). In DNA form, the CDR3 reads TGTGCCAGCAGCTTGGAAGGGGCTGGCACCGAGGAGCTGTTTTTT. Encoded protein: CASSLEGAGTEELFF. Full variable domain (outside the CDR3, taken from reference TRBV11-1 and TRBJ2-2): EAEVAQSPRYKITEKSQAVAFWCDPISGHATLYWYRQILGQGPELLVQFQDESVVDDSQLPKDRFSAERLKGVDSTLKIQPAELGDSAMYLCASSLEGAGTEELFFGEGSRLTVL.

Turning to this clonotype: One base away lies a much larger clone, so this may be a sequencing read error. It is likely a read error, because the conserved phenylalanine at the end of the CDR3 is missing. The chain has TRBV7-9 and TRBJ2-3, with a possible D match to TRBD1 (6 bases). Deletions cut 8 bases from V and 8 bases from J, with 23 bases between. CDR3 length: 15 residues. In germline, CDR1 is SEHNR, CDR2 FQNEAQ (reference sequence). This CDR3 is CASRLRDTAVSTQYL. The CDR3 bases are TGTGCCAGCCGCCTTAGGGACACTGCCGTCAGTACGCAGTATCTT.

Comment on this clonotype: A read error is possible here, since a much larger clone lies one base away. V is TRBV29-1 and J is TRBJ2-1; 7 positions agree with TRBD2. From germline, CDR1 is SQVTM and CDR2 ANQGSEA. The CDR3 spans 11 residues. CDR3 DNA: TGCAGCGTTCCCAGCGGGAATGAGCGGTTCTTC. It specifies CSVPSGNERFF.

This clonotype was picked up many times. The CDR3 loop is CASFGFGETQYF. DNA for the CDR3: TGTGCCAGCTTCGGGTTCGGTGAGACCCAGTACTTC. The chain links TRBV28 to TRBJ2-5; D unresolved. Germline lookup yields CDR1 MDHEN and CDR2 SYDVKM. The CDR3 contains 12 residues. The V end was cut by 8 bases, the J end by 5 bases, with 12 bases between.